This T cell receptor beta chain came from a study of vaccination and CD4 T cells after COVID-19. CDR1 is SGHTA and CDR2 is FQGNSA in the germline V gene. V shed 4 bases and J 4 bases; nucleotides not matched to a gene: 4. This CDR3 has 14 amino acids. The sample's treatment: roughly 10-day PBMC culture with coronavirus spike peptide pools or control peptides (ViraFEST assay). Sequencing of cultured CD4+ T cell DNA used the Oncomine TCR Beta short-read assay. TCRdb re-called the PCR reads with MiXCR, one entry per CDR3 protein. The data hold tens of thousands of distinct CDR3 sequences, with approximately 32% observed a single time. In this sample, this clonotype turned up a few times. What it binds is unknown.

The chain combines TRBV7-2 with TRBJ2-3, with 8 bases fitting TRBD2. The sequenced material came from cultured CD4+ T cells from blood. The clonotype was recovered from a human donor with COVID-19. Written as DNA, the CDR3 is TGTGCCAGCAGCTACCGAGCGGGGGCAGATACGCAGTATTTT. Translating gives CASSYRAGADTQYF. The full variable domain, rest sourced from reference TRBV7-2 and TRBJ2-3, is GAGVSQSPSNKVTEKGKDVELRCDPISGHTALYWYRQSLGQGLEFLIYFQGNSAPDKSGLPSDRFSAERTGGSVSTLTIQRTQQEDSAVYLCASSYRAGADTQYFGPGTRLTVL.